This entry lists 27 T cell receptor beta chains sequenced from one sample in a study of blood T cell repertoires in COVID-19. Here immunoSEQ multiplex PCR was the method, and the copy in TCRdb shows in-frame clones only, minus some. The sample records more than 150,000 clones, 65% to 85% being singletons. Sequenced sample: peripheral blood. The receptors derive from a man aged 55-75 years with active or convalescent COVID-19.

Only one count was recorded for this clone. This chain uses TRBV20-1 with TRBJ2-3, with 9 bases aligning to TRBD2. The CDR3 is made up of 15 amino acids. CDR1 and CDR2 from the germline V gene are DFQATT and SNEGSKA (reference sequence). V gave up 3 bases and J gave up 2 bases; unmatched junction bases: 6. The CDR3 sequence is CSASPTSGNTDTQYF. CDR3 sequence (DNA): TGCAGTGCTAGTCCGACTAGCGGAAACACAGATACGCAGTATTTT.

The chain employs TRBV27 and TRBJ1-2; D remains unclear. V lost 2 bases, J lost 4 bases, and 14 bases lay in between. The CDR3 totals 15 residues. The germline V gene has CDR1 MNHEY and CDR2 SMNVEV (reference sequence). The CDR3 here is CASSLGYGLIYGYTF. The CDR3 bases are TGTGCCAGCAGTTTAGGGTACGGACTGATCTATGGCTACACCTTC.

The chain joins TRBV19 to TRBJ2-6; D might be TRBD2 (6 bases). V lost 6 bases, J lost 0 bases, and 9 bases lay in between. Germline V gene data show CDR1 as LNHDA and CDR2 as SQIVND (reference sequence). This CDR3 comprises 15 residues. The DNA for the CDR3 is TGTGCCAGTAGAGTGGGGGGCTCTGGGGCCAACGTCCTGACTTTC. Protein sequence: CASRVGGSGANVLTF.

This chain joins TRBV30 and TRBJ1-2, with 11 bases aligning to TRBD1. The CDR3 is 14 amino acids. V trimming: 0 bases; J trimming: 8 bases; junction bases outside the gene matches: 5. CDR1 and CDR2 (germline): GTSNPN, SVGIG (reference sequence). CDR3 residues: CAWSVGQGAGGYTF. CDR3 nucleotide sequence: TGTGCCTGGAGTGTCGGACAGGGGGCTGGGGGCTACACCTTC.

This clone was recorded only once. J is TRBJ2-7 and V is TRBV14, with 7 bases that match TRBD1. The CDR3 is made up of 15 amino acids. The germline V gene has CDR1 SGHDN and CDR2 FVKESK. The trim removed 2 bases at V and 6 bases at J, leaving 10 bases unmatched. CDR3 in DNA: TGTGCCAGCAGCCAAATGGCAGGGGGATTTGGCGAGCAGTACTTC. This translates into CASSQMAGGFGEQYF.

This clone showed up just once. The chain employs TRBV4-2 and TRBJ2-2; D is unresolved. The V gene lost 6 bases and the J gene lost 1 base, with 9 bases spanning the gap. The CDR3 runs 14 residues. Germline lookup yields CDR1 LGHNA and CDR2 YNFKEQ. CDR3 amino acids: CASSQLRNTGELFF. As DNA, the CDR3 is TGTGCCAGCAGTCAACTCAGGAACACCGGGGAGCTGTTTTTT.

This clone has a single count. V is TRBV7-2 and J is TRBJ2-2; 7 bases map to TRBD2. Germline V gene data show CDR1 as SGHTA and CDR2 as FQGNSA. This CDR3 is 16 amino acids long. J was trimmed by 5 bases and V by 6 bases; bases with no gene match: 12. The CDR3 nucleotides are TGTGCCAGCAGACGCAGCGGCGGGAGCGGAACCGGGGAGCTGTTTTTT. This translates into CASRRSGGSGTGELFF.

The V gene is TRBV19, the J gene TRBJ2-2; TRBD2 agrees at 13 bases. The V gene's germline CDR1 is LNHDA and CDR2 SQIVND (reference sequence). This CDR3 comprises 15 residues. After removal of 5 bases from V and 9 bases from J, the junction contained 6 bases not matched to a gene. DNA of the CDR3: TGTGCCAGTAGTTTGACTAGCGGGAGGCCGCGGGAGCTGTTTTTT. Residues: CASSLTSGRPRELFF. The whole variable domain, remainder taken from reference TRBV19 and TRBJ2-2, is DGGITQSPKYLFRKEGQNVTLSCEQNLNHDAMYWYRQDPGQGLRLIYYSQIVNDFQKGDIAEGYSVSREKKESFPLTVTSAQKNPTAFYLCASSLTSGRPRELFFGEGSRLTVL.

The chain employs TRBV7-2 and TRBJ2-7; the match to TRBD1 covers 7 bases. The CDR3 is made up of 13 amino acids. Germline CDR1 reads SGHTA; CDR2 reads FQGNSA. Trimming took 5 bases from V and 3 from J; bases not matched to a gene: 4. The CDR3 is CASSPYRGYEQYF. The CDR3 DNA is TGTGCCAGCAGCCCATACAGGGGCTACGAGCAGTACTTC.

V usage is TRBV7-9 and J usage is TRBJ1-4, with TRBD1 matching 7 bases. Germline assignment: CDR1 SEHNR and CDR2 FQNEAQ (reference sequence). CDR3 length: 15 amino acids. With V trimmed by 4 bases and J by 0 bases, 2 bases remained unmatched. CDR3 nucleotide sequence: TGTGCCAGCAGCTCAACAGGGGCAACTAATGAAAAACTGTTTTTT. Translation gives CASSSTGATNEKLFF. The full variable domain, its missing parts supplied by reference TRBV7-9 and TRBJ1-4, is DTGVSQNPRHKITKRGQNVTFRCDPISEHNRLYWYRQTLGQGPEFLTYFQNEAQLEKSRLLSDRFSAERPKGSFSTLEIQRTEQGDSAMYLCASSSTGATNEKLFFGSGTQLSVL.

The V call is TRBV4-3, the J call TRBJ2-6; D not resolved. The ends were cut back, 0 bases at V and 0 bases at J, with 9 bases in the middle. This CDR3 comprises 17 residues. Germline V CDR1 and CDR2: LGHNA, YSLEER. CDR3 region: CASSQDLQISGANVLTF. CDR3 sequence (DNA): TGCGCCAGCAGCCAAGATTTGCAGATCTCTGGGGCCAACGTCCTGACTTTC.

The chain employs TRBV7-2 and TRBJ2-5; 7 bases line up with TRBD1. This CDR3 is 14 amino acids long. J was trimmed by 4 bases and V by 8 bases; bases with no gene match: 10. The germline V gene has CDR1 SGHTA and CDR2 FQGNSA. The CDR3 protein is CASGPRRGRETQYF. The CDR3 DNA follows: TGTGCCAGCGGCCCGCGCAGGGGGAGAGAGACCCAGTACTTC.

This rearrangement joins TRBV28 to TRBJ2-7; 7 bases are a match to TRBD1. CDR3 size: 13 residues. With 8 bases clipped from V and 5 bases from J, the junction kept 9 bases outside the gene matches. Germline V lookup: CDR1 MDHEN, CDR2 SYDVKM. The CDR3 nucleotides are TGTGCCAGCGTACGCTTTAGGGGGCACGAGCAGTACTTC. It translates to CASVRFRGHEQYF.

The chain carries TRBV6-5 and TRBJ2-7; 15 nucleotides line up with TRBD2. The J segment lost 7 bases and the V segment lost 5 bases, leaving 6 bases of the junction unmatched. The CDR3 has 15 residues. Germline CDR1 reads MNHEY; CDR2 reads SVGAGI. The CDR3, as DNA: TGTGCCAGCAGTAAGCCGGGACTAGCGGGAGGAGAGCAGTACTTC. This translates into CASSKPGLAGGEQYF.

This CDR3 reads CASSLGGQQETQYF. CDR3 DNA sequence: TGTGCCAGCAGCTTAGGCGGACAGCAAGAGACCCAGTACTTC. The chain is built from TRBV7-2 and TRBJ2-5; D perhaps matches TRBD1 (6 bases). The CDR3 covers 14 residues. Between the trimmed V and J ends, which lost 1 base and 2 bases, there was a span of 8 bases. Germline V CDR1 and CDR2: SGHTA, FQGNSA.

This clone was recorded once. The chain carries TRBV7-2 and TRBJ1-3; 11 bases line up with TRBD1. The germline V gene encodes CDR1 SGHTA and CDR2 FQGNSA. There are 18 residues in the CDR3. V was pared by 2 bases and J by 0 bases, with 6 bases of the junction left unmatched. CDR3 in DNA: TGTGCCAGCAGCTTACAATGGACAGGGGGCGCCTCTGGAAACACCATATATTTT. Protein: CASSLQWTGGASGNTIYF.

The V call is TRBV2, the J call TRBJ1-2, with TRBD1 identical over 7 bases. Trimming removed 5 bases from V and 5 bases from J; junction bases left unmatched: 2. The CDR3 contains 12 residues. Germline CDR1 is SNHLY and CDR2 is FYNNEI. CDR3 sequence reads: CASSPTGYGYTF. The CDR3 bases are TGTGCCAGCAGTCCGACAGGGTATGGCTACACCTTC.

This clone was counted between two and nine times. The chain's CDR3 is CASRNAGDSPLHF. DNA of the CDR3: TGTGCCAGCAGGAACGCAGGGGATTCACCCCTCCACTTT. The genes are TRBV6-5 and TRBJ1-6; D is possibly TRBD1 (6 bases). The CDR3 spans 13 residues. Germline lookup yields CDR1 MNHEY and CDR2 SVGAGI. V was trimmed by 6 bases and J by 8 bases, leaving 11 bases between them.

The CDR3 reads CASSPSRLATYEQYF. The CDR3 DNA is TGTGCCAGCTCGCCTTCGAGACTAGCCACCTACGAGCAGTACTTC. The rearrangement links TRBV18 to TRBJ2-7; 7 nucleotides line up with TRBD2. This CDR3 spans 15 amino acids. After removal of 6 bases from V and 2 bases from J, the junction contained 10 bases not matched to a gene. Germline CDR1 is KGHSH and CDR2 is LQKENI.

CDR3 sequence reads: CASSRRQANTEAFF. The CDR3 coding sequence is TGTGCCAGCAGCAGGAGACAGGCGAACACTGAAGCTTTCTTT. The rearrangement joins TRBV21-1 to TRBJ1-1; the table assigns TRBD1, which was not confirmed against the DNA. TRBV21-1 is a listed pseudogene. This CDR3 comprises 14 residues.

J is TRBJ2-7 and V is TRBV5-1; a possible D gene is TRBD1 (5 bases). The CDR3 extends over 13 amino acids. Deletions cut 0 bases from V and 4 bases from J, with 8 bases between. The V gene's germline CDR1 is SGHRS and CDR2 YFSETQ. This CDR3 is CASSLGQQYEQYF. The DNA of the CDR3 is TGCGCCAGCAGCTTGGGACAGCAATACGAGCAGTACTTC.

The chain recombines TRBV20-1 with TRBJ1-1; D possibly corresponds to TRBD1 (5 bases). The germline V gene has CDR1 DFQATT and CDR2 SNEGSKA (reference sequence). The CDR3 runs 11 residues. V gave up 8 bases and J gave up 7 bases, with 14 bases separating them. CDR3 DNA: TGCAGTTGGGACTCAGGAGGTGAAGCTTTCTTT. Amino acid sequence: CSWDSGGEAFF.

This chain joins TRBV2 and TRBJ2-3; D is perhaps TRBD1 (6 bases). Germline V gene sequence: CDR1 SNHLY, CDR2 FYNNEI. Trimming took 6 bases from V and 0 from J, leaving 13 bases between them. This CDR3 is 15 amino acids long. For the CDR3, the DNA is TGTGCCAGCAGACTAAGACAGGCTAGCACAGATACGCAGTATTTT. It translates to CASRLRQASTDTQYF.

This chain uses TRBV28 with TRBJ2-5; 10 nucleotides line up with TRBD2. This CDR3 is 15 amino acids long. The germline V gene has CDR1 MDHEN and CDR2 SYDVKM. With 4 bases clipped from V and 5 bases from J, the junction kept 7 bases outside the gene matches. CDR3 DNA sequence: TGTGCCAGCAGTTCACCTAGCGGGGGTGGGGAGACCCAGTACTTC. As protein: CASSSPSGGGETQYF.

The chain is built from TRBV19 and TRBJ2-3; the D gene is possibly TRBD1 (6 bases). From germline, CDR1 is LNHDA and CDR2 SQIVND (reference sequence). Trimming removed 5 bases from V and 0 bases from J, with 12 bases in between. The CDR3 loop spans 15 amino acids. The CDR3 DNA is TGTGCCAGTAGTTGGGGTAGGGGGAGCACAGATACGCAGTATTTT. Translated: CASSWGRGSTDTQYF.

Comments on this clone: The junction departs from germline at one end; a sequencing error may be responsible. The rearrangement uses TRBV7-8 and TRBJ1-1; weak D call: TRBD1 (5 bases). From germline, CDR1 is SGHVS and CDR2 FQNEAQ. There are 14 residues in the CDR3. The DNA for the CDR3 is TGTGCCACCGCCGGAGGGACGACGCCGTCACCACATAGCTTT. Amino acids: CATAGGTTPSPHSF.

This chain uses TRBV28 with TRBJ1-2; tentatively, D is TRBD1 (5 bases). V lost 6 bases and J lost 3, with 5 bases in between. Germline V lookup: CDR1 MDHEN, CDR2 SYDVKM. The CDR3 is made up of 11 amino acids. The CDR3 loop reads CASRTDYGYTF. CDR3 nucleotides: TGTGCCAGCAGGACAGACTATGGCTACACCTTC.